The 20 T cell receptor beta chains below come from one sample, sequenced in a study of graft-versus-host responses after intestinal transplantation. Assay used: immunoSEQ multiplex PCR; TCRdb lists only in-frame clones, some missing. The sample holds more than 90,000 clones, 90% to 95% seen once. Their target antigens are unknown. The sequences come from unstimulated CD8+ T cells sorted from spleen or lymph node cells, collected before transplant. The receptors come from a human donor who was the organ donor for an intestinal transplant.

This chain uses TRBV7-8 with TRBJ2-1, with 13 bases lining up with TRBD2. The J segment lost 2 bases and the V segment lost 5 bases, leaving 6 bases of the junction unmatched. Germline lookup yields CDR1 SGHVS and CDR2 FQNEAQ. The CDR3 loop spans 17 amino acids. CDR3 residues: CASSPGLAGETYNEQFF. The CDR3 DNA reads TGTGCCAGCAGCCCCGGACTAGCGGGAGAGACCTACAATGAGCAGTTCTTC. The whole variable domain, remainder taken from reference TRBV7-8 and TRBJ2-1, is GAGVSQSPRYKVAKRGQDVALRCDPISGHVSLFWYQQALGQGPEFLTYFQNEAQLDKSGLPSDRFFAERPEGSVSTLKIQRTQQEDSAVYLCASSPGLAGETYNEQFFGPGTRLTVL.

This rearrangement joins TRBV6-1 to TRBJ2-1; D might be TRBD1 (5 bases). Trimming pared 7 bases from V and 8 bases from J, leaving 12 bases between. The CDR3 covers 12 residues. Germline V CDR1 and CDR2: MNHNS, SASEGT. This CDR3 is CASKHQGYEQFF. The CDR3 nucleotides read TGTGCCAGCAAGCACCAGGGCTATGAGCAGTTCTTC.

V gene TRBV15 combines with J gene TRBJ2-1; 12 bases match TRBD2. J was trimmed by 7 bases and V by 5 bases; bases with no gene match: 9. Germline CDR1 is LNHNV and CDR2 is YYDKDF (reference sequence). The CDR3 runs 16 residues. The CDR3, as DNA: TGTGCCACCAGCGGGAGACTAGCGGGAGATTTAAATGAGCAGTTCTTC. Its protein is CATSGRLAGDLNEQFF.

The chain joins TRBV5-1 to TRBJ1-1, with D possibly being TRBD1 (5 bases). Trimming left V 0 bases short and J 4 bases short, with 10 bases between. This CDR3 has 14 residues. Germline values: CDR1 SGHRS, CDR2 YFSETQ. In nucleotides, the CDR3 is TGCGCCAGCAGCTTGGCAGGGTTGGGCACTGAAGCTTTCTTT. Its protein is CASSLAGLGTEAFF. The variable domain in full, completed from reference TRBV5-1 and TRBJ1-1, reads KAGVTQTPRYLIKTRGQQVTLSCSPISGHRSVSWYQQTPGQGLQFLFEYFSETQRNKGNFPGRFSGRQFSNSRSEMNVSTLELGDSALYLCASSLAGLGTEAFFGQGTRLTVV.

In its sample, this clone was seen once. V is TRBV29-1 and J is TRBJ1-3, with unresolved D. CDR3 length: 13 amino acids. V lost 4 bases and J lost 3, with 10 bases in between. CDR1 and CDR2 from the germline V gene are SQVTM and ANQGSEA. Here the CDR3 reads CSVGAVDGNTIYF. Here the CDR3 DNA reads TGCAGCGTTGGGGCAGTAGATGGAAACACCATATATTTT.

Only one count was recorded for this clone. Other DNA sequences within the sample encode an identical CDR3. J is TRBJ2-7 and V is TRBV5-1; TRBD1 matches at 10 bases. CDR1 is SGHRS, CDR2 YFSETQ, per germline. The CDR3 has 14 residues. V lost 2 bases, J lost 2 bases, and 1 base stayed unmatched. DNA of the CDR3: TGCGCCAGCAGCTTTGGGACAGGGGCCTACGAGCAGTACTTC. Protein sequence: CASSFGTGAYEQYF.

The chain uses TRBV6-5 and TRBJ2-2; a weak D match, TRBD1 (5 bases). CDR3 length: 14 residues. The germline V gene encodes CDR1 MNHEY and CDR2 SVGAGI. The V and J ends lost 2 bases and 1 base respectively, with 5 bases between them. The CDR3 DNA sequence: TGTGCCAGCAGTTACAGGGGGAACACCGGGGAGCTGTTTTTT. Its protein product is CASSYRGNTGELFF.

This chain joins TRBV6-1 and TRBJ2-7; maybe TRBD1 (5 bases). The CDR3 is 15 residues long. Trimming took off 3 bases at V and 0 bases at J, with 12 bases between the two ends. In germline, CDR1 is MNHNS, CDR2 SASEGT. CDR3: CASSETDSPSYEQYF. The CDR3 bases are TGTGCCAGCAGTGAGACAGACTCTCCCTCCTACGAGCAGTACTTC.

The rearrangement joins TRBV5-1 to TRBJ1-1; D is possibly TRBD1 (5 bases). The V and J ends lost 4 bases and 7 bases respectively, with 14 bases between them. CDR1 and CDR2 from the germline V gene are SGHRS and YFSETQ. This CDR3 comprises 13 residues. The CDR3 spells CASSPPGLGEAFF. CDR3 coding DNA: TGCGCCAGCAGCCCCCCGGGGCTGGGTGAAGCTTTCTTT.

In its sample, this clone was seen once. CDR3 nucleotides: TGTGCCAGTAGTACGACAGGGAGGGAGGACACTGAAGCTTTCTTT. It yields the protein CASSTTGREDTEAFF. The gene calls are TRBV19 and TRBJ1-1, with TRBD1 identical over 7 bases. Trimming took 4 bases from V and 3 from J; bases not matched to a gene: 8. Germline assignment: CDR1 LNHDA and CDR2 SQIVND (reference sequence). The CDR3 runs 15 residues.

The gene calls are TRBV4-1 and TRBJ2-1, with D possibly being TRBD2 (5 bases). The V gene's germline CDR1 is MGHRA and CDR2 YSYEKL. V was shortened by 3 bases and J by 4 bases, with 10 bases between the two germline ends. The CDR3 length is 14 residues. Here the CDR3 reads CASSHPGKYNEQFF. CDR3 bases: TGCGCCAGCAGCCACCCCGGGAAGTACAATGAGCAGTTCTTC.

The gene calls are TRBV29-1 and TRBJ2-7; possibly TRBD2 for D (5 bases). Germline V gives CDR1 SQVTM, CDR2 ANQGSEA. This CDR3 region has 13 residues. V lost 7 bases and J 7 bases, leaving 20 bases between the germline ends. CDR3 sequence (DNA): TGCAGCGCTAATGGTGGGGATGGGGAGGAGCAGTACTTC. This translates into CSANGGDGEEQYF.

This chain links TRBV27 with TRBJ1-1; 7 bases fit TRBD1. CDR1 is MNHEY, CDR2 SMNVEV, per germline (reference sequence). The CDR3 has 14 residues. The V gene end was trimmed by 1 base and the J gene end by 4 bases; junction bases not matched to a gene: 3. CDR3 sequence (DNA): TGTGCCAGCAGTTTATTTCCAGGGGGCACTGAAGCTTTCTTT. This translates into CASSLFPGGTEAFF.

The chain employs TRBV4-1 and TRBJ2-7, with a tentative D call TRBD1 (6 bases). Germline V gene sequence: CDR1 MGHRA, CDR2 YSYEKL. The CDR3 is made up of 16 amino acids. The germline V and J ends were trimmed by 0 bases and 4 bases, with 16 bases remaining between them. The CDR3 DNA follows: TGCGCCAGCAGCCAAGATCAGGGGCCCGAGGGGTACGAGCAGTACTTC. This sequence encodes CASSQDQGPEGYEQYF.

The genes are TRBV30 and TRBJ1-3; 9 bases align to TRBD1. This CDR3 is 15 amino acids long. Germline V gene lookup returns CDR1 GTSNPN and CDR2 SVGIG (reference sequence). The V segment lost 0 bases and the J segment 2 bases; nucleotides outside the gene matches: 2. The DNA of the CDR3 is TGTGCCTGGAGTGTAGGGACAGGGCCTGGAAACACCATATATTTT. It yields the protein CAWSVGTGPGNTIYF.

The chain uses TRBV4-1 and TRBJ2-7; 9 bases are shared with TRBD1. Germline CDR1 MGHRA, CDR2 YSYEKL. The ends lost 4 bases at V and 5 bases at J; junction bases unmatched: 12. The CDR3 runs to 16 residues. CDR3 bases: TGCGCCAGCAGCCTTCTTCCTCCGGGACAGGGTGACGAGCAGTACTTC. Protein sequence: CASSLLPPGQGDEQYF.

As DNA, the CDR3 is TGCGCCAGCAGCCAAATCCGGAGCTCCTACAATGAGCAGTTCTTC. As protein: CASSQIRSSYNEQFF. This chain joins TRBV4-3 and TRBJ2-1; no clear D gene. This CDR3 spans 15 amino acids. V lost 2 bases and J 0 bases, leaving 8 bases between the germline ends. Germline V lookup: CDR1 LGHNA, CDR2 YSLEER.

The gene calls are TRBV29-1 and TRBJ2-1; no definite D call. V lost 3 bases to trimming and J lost 2 bases, with 8 bases between them. Germline-derived CDR1 and CDR2 are SQVTM and ANQGSEA. This CDR3 has 13 residues. CDR3 sequence: CSVEAETYNEQFF. The CDR3 DNA sequence: TGCAGCGTTGAGGCAGAGACCTACAATGAGCAGTTCTTC.

This sequence joins TRBV27 and TRBJ1-2; 12 positions match TRBD1. V dropped 0 bases and J dropped 7; count of bases not matched to a gene: 6. The CDR3 extends over 16 amino acids. Germline V gene lookup returns CDR1 MNHEY and CDR2 SMNVEV (reference sequence). As DNA, the CDR3 is TGTGCCAGCAGTTTATCTTCGGGACAGGGGGCCCTTGGCTACACCTTC. Protein product: CASSLSSGQGALGYTF.

V and J are TRBV28 and TRBJ2-7; a weak D match, TRBD1 (6 bases). V lost 3 bases and J lost 2, with 8 bases in between. Germline V gene sequence: CDR1 MDHEN, CDR2 SYDVKM. This CDR3 comprises 13 residues. CDR3 DNA sequence: TGTGCCAGCAGTTTTAACAGGGCCTACGAGCAGTACTTC. Protein: CASSFNRAYEQYF. The full variable domain, its missing parts supplied by reference TRBV28 and TRBJ2-7, is DVKVTQSSRYLVKRTGEKVFLECVQDMDHENMFWYRQDPGLGLRLIYFSYDVKMKEKGDIPEGYSVSREKKERFSLILESASTNQTSMYLCASSFNRAYEQYFGPGTRLTVT.